This entry concerns a single T cell receptor beta chain. Its recognized antigen is unknown. No qualities accompany the bases; no much larger clone lies one base away. The data originate from a study of long-term antiretroviral therapy in people with HIV (dated 2022 in TCRdb). Looking at the study overall: The earliest samples were collected about a decade before the 2015 WHO recommendation for immediate ART, when ART was typically delayed until CD4 counts fell. Whether ART initiation and durable HIV suppression were associated with changes in peripheral blood TRB repertoire composition and diversity was tested in a retrospective serial study. A total of over 150 cryopreserved PBMC samples came from 25 to 35 adults with confirmed HIV infection and were collected serially over a mean of roughly 6 years (range 1-12). Among the 30 to 35 participants with HIV, eleven to twelve were female. No cross-contamination during QIAcube processing turned up in test extractions that ran a monoclonal T-cell line alongside approximately 35 polyclonal samples. The paper's findings and limits, for the study overall: Expanded TRB clones identified before ART initiation dominated the repertoire at all time points, although this dominance fluctuated and declined in many PLHIV after ART. Because cell numbers in pre-ART samples were limited, unsorted PBMC were profiled instead of sorted CD4+ and CD8+ T cells. CDR3 length ranges in HIV repertoires were narrower than in controls, and network structure suggested an antigen-experienced repertoire with only a slight naive shift after ART. Inferences about post-ART repertoire changes were limited because no data were available on ART adherence, viral resistance or therapy changes. Starting ART was linked to a significant rise in TRB diversity, yet even after long-term ART the diversity remained significantly lower than in transplant donor controls. The samples span the years 2004 to 2017, and the ART regimens used at that time may not be as effective as current regimens. Limited PBMC availability meant only the TCR beta chain was sequenced, without alpha chain pairing.

Participants were included only if at least one PBMC sample before ART initiation and at least two post-ART samples were available. Every participant with HIV received treatment in the United States of America. Before DNA extraction, cryopreserved samples containing roughly 1-10 million PBMC were thawed and washed. At the time of the earliest PBMC sample, participants with HIV were aged between about 20 and 54 years. Each participant contributed PBMC samples from 1-4 timepoints before ART initiation and 2-8 timepoints after ART initiation, with a median of 7 samples. Serial HIV viral load, CD4+ T-cell count, ART history and demographic data were obtained for every participant. Genomic DNA was extracted from unsorted PBMC with a Qiagen kit on a QIAcube, processed in batches of 12 samples. The immunoSEQ hsTCRB v3.0 assay was used at survey level resolution for TRB variable region sequencing. TRB sequencing targeted a depth of about 40,000-55,000 T-cell genomes per sample. An Illumina MiSeq with a v3 150-cycle kit was used to sequence the pooled TRB libraries. Concerning the study's data processing: Repertoire analysis was run in R within a reproducible Nextflow workflow that covered QC, data transformation and analysis. Custom analyses were implemented in LymphoSeq2, an R package for AIRR-Seq data exploration. A handful of samples yielding fewer than 5000 total TRB sequences were excluded, leaving roughly 200 analyzed HIV repertoires. Among the 190 or so HIV repertoires that were kept, roughly 58 were collected before ART initiation and over 120 were collected after ART initiation. Each repertoire was downsampled to 5000 TRB nucleotide sequences, and summary statistics were averaged across 100 downsampling iterations. Only TRB sequences with CDR3 regions of at least seven amino acids were retained for analysis. Diversity was assessed using a clonality score derived from Shannon entropy and using the Gini coefficient. In the repertoire networks, any two of the top 5000 CDR3 amino acid sequences were linked whenever the two sequences differed by an edit distance of one. GLIPH2 predicted antigen specificity groups and MHC restriction for TRB CDR3 amino acid sequences. To flag known associations with CMV, EBV, HIV or tissue antigens, CDR3 amino acid sequences were compared against VDJdb and McPAS-TCR. Pre-ART, post-ART and control groups were compared with Wilcoxon signed-rank tests and Holm-Bonferroni correction. In TCRdb, the immuneACCESS table is reduced to in-frame sequences with V and J assigned. These tables do not hold every clone; where another copy was compared, an unresolved V gene accounts for under half, and the others remain unexplained. The V and J calls and the clone size are those of that table, but D and trimming were determined from the DNA. The table for this sample lists about 25,000 clones; 65% to 90% of them were counted only once. The ten largest make up roughly 15% of the sample.

CDR1 and CDR2, looked up from the germline V gene, are MNHNS and SASEGT. From the cysteine through the phenylalanine, the CDR3 covers 13 amino acids. The CDR3 DNA has 39 bases and is translated from base 1. V is clipped by 5 bases and J by 7 bases, and the sequence between their germline boundaries is 12 bases long. The material was unsorted PBMCs, obtained 1.2 years after starting antiretroviral therapy. The clonotype comes from a man aged 45-65 years with HIV. The sequence is built from TRBV6-1 and TRBJ1-3; TRBD1 could be the D gene, as 5 bases match. The encoded CDR3 is CASSPARVNTIYF. The DNA reads as follows: TGTGCCAGCAGTCCGGCCAGGGTGAACACCATATATTTT.